This T cell receptor (beta chain) was identified in a study of identical twins. Study-level results: Conclusions rested on cross-sectional statistics rather than following the same donors.

This clonotype was recorded at least ten times. Antigen specificity is unknown. The CDR3 loop spans 16 amino acids. The germline V gene encodes CDR1 SEHNR and CDR2 FQNEAQ (reference sequence). Trimming took off 10 bases at V and 3 bases at J, with 21 bases between the two ends. A universal primer site was incorporated via template switching, and the cDNA contained unique molecular identifiers. MiXCR, applied by TCRdb to the 5' RACE reads, yields one record per CDR3 protein. The sample has a few hundred thousand distinct CDR3 sequences, roughly 9.9% seen once. This sample was also put to use in a study of yellow fever vaccine responses in identical twins.

The sequence was obtained from a woman younger than 35 in good health. The V call is TRBV7-9, the J call TRBJ2-2, with unresolved D. Input material: PBMCs. The CDR3 is CATYPSGRLYTGELFF. The DNA for the CDR3 is TGTGCCACCTACCCATCCGGACGGTTATACACCGGGGAGCTGTTTTTT.